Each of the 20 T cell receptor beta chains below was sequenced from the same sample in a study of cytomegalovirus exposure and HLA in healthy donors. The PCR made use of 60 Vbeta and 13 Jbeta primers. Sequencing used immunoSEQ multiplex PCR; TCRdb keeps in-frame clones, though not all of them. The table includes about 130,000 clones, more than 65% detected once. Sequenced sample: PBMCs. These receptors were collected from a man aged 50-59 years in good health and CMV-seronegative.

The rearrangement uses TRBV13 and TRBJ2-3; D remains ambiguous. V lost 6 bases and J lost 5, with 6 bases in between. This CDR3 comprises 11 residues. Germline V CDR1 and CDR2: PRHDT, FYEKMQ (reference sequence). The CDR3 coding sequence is TGTGCCAGCAGGCGCGGAGATACGCAGTATTTT. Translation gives CASRRGDTQYF.

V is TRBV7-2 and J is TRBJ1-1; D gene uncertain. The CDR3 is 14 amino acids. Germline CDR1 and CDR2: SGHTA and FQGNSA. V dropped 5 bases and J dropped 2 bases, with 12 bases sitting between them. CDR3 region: CASSPREANTEAFF. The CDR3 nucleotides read TGTGCCAGCAGCCCCCGAGAAGCTAACACTGAAGCTTTCTTT.

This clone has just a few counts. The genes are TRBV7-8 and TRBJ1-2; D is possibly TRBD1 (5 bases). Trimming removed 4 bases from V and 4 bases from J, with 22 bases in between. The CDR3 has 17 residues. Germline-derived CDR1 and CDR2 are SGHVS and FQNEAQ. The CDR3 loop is CASSSSSTDTIPYGYTF. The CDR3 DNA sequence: TGTGCCAGCAGCTCATCGTCGACAGACACGATCCCCTATGGCTACACCTTC.

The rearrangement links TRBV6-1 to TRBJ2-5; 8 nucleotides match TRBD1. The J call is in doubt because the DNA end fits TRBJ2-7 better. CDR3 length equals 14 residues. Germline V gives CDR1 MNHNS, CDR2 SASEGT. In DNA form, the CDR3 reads TGTGCCAGCAGTATGGACAGGGTGTTCCACGAGCAGTACTTC. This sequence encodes CASSMDRVFHEQYF.

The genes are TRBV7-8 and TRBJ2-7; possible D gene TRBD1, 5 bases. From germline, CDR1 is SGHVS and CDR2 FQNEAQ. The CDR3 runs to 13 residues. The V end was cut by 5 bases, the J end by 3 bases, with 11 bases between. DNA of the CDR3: TGTGCCAGCAGCCTCCGGCAGGGCTACGAGCAGTACTTC. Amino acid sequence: CASSLRQGYEQYF.

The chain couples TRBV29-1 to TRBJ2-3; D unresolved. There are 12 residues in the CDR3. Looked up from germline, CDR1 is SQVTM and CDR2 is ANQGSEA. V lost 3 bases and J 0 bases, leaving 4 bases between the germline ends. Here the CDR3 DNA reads TGCAGCGTTGAGACTAGCACAGATACGCAGTATTTT. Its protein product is CSVETSTDTQYF.

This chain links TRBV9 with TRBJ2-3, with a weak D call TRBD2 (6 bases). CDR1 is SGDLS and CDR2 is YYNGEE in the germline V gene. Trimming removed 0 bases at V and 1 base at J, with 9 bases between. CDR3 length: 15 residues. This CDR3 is CASSVEGGGTDTQYF. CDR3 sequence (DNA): TGTGCCAGCAGCGTAGAGGGAGGAGGCACAGATACGCAGTATTTT.

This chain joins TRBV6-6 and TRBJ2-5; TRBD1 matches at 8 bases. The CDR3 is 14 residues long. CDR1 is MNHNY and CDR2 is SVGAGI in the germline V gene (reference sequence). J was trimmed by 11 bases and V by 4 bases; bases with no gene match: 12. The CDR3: CASSFWTGNEEQYF. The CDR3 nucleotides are TGTGCCAGCAGTTTTTGGACAGGGAATGAAGAGCAGTACTTC.

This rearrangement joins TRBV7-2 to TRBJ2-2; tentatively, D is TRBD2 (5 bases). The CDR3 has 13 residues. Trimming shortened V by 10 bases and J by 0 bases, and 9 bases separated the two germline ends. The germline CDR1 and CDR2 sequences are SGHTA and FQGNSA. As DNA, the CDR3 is TGTGCCATGGGCGGGCCGAACACCGGGGAGCTGTTTTTT. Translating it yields CAMGGPNTGELFF.

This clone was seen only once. CDR3 protein: CASSYRGGDYEQYF. The CDR3 region has the DNA TGTGCCAGCAGTTATCGCGGGGGGGACTACGAGCAGTACTTC. The chain uses TRBV6-5 and TRBJ2-7, with 9 nucleotides matching TRBD2. CDR1 is MNHEY, CDR2 SVGAGI, per germline. Trimming cost V 3 bases and J 3 bases; bases outside gene matches: 3. CDR3 size: 14 residues.

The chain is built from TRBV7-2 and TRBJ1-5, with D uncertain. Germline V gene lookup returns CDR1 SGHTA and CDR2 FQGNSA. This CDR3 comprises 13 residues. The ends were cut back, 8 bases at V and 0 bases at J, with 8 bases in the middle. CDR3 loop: CASQRDSNQPQHF. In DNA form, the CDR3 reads TGTGCCAGCCAGAGGGATAGCAATCAGCCCCAGCATTTT.

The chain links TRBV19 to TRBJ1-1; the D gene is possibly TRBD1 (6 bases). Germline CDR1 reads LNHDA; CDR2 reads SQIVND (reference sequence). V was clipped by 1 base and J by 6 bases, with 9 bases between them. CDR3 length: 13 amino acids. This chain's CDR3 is CASSIGGGAEAFF. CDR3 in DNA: TGTGCCAGTAGTATAGGAGGGGGTGCTGAAGCTTTCTTT.

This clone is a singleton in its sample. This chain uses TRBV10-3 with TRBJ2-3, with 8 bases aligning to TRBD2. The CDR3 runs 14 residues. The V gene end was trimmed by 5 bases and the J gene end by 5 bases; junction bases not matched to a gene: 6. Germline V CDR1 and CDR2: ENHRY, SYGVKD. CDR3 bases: TGTGCCATCAGTACGGGGGGGCCGATAGATACGCAGTATTTT. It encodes CAISTGGPIDTQYF.

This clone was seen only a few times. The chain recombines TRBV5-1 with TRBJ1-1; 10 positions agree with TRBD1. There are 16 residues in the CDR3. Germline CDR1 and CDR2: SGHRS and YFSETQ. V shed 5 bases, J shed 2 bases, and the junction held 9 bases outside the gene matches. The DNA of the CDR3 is TGCGCCAGCAGTAGGGACAGGGGATATGGTAACACTGAAGCTTTCTTT. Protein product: CASSRDRGYGNTEAFF.

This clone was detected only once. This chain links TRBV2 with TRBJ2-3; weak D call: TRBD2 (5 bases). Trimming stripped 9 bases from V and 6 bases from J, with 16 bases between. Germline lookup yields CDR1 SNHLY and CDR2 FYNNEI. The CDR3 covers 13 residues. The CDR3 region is CARGSGSEDTQYF. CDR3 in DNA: TGTGCCAGGGGTTCGGGGTCGGAGGATACGCAGTATTTT.

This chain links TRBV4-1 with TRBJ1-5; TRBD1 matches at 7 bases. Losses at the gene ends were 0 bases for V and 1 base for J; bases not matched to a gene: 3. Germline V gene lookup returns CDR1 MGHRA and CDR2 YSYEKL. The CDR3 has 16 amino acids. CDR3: CASSQEKTGSNQPQHF. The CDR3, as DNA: TGCGCCAGCAGCCAAGAGAAGACAGGGAGCAATCAGCCCCAGCATTTT.

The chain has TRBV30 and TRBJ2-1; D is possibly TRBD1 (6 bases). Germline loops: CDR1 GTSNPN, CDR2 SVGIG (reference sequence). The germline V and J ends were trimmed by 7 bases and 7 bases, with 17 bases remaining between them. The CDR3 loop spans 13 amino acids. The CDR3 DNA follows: TGTGCCTCCTATGGGACAAATAAAAATGAGCAGTTCTTC. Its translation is CASYGTNKNEQFF. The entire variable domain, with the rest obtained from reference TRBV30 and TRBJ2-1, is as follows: SQTIHQWPATLVQPVGSPLSLECTVEGTSNPNLYWYRQAAGRGLQLLFYSVGIGQISSEVPQNLSASRPQDRQFILSSKKLLLSDSGFYLCASYGTNKNEQFFGPGTRLTVL.

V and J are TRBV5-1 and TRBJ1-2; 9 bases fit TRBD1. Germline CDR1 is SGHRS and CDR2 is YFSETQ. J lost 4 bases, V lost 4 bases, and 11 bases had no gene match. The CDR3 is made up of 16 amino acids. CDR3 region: CASSASGTGLGYGYTF. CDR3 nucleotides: TGCGCCAGCAGCGCCTCCGGGACAGGGCTTGGCTATGGCTACACCTTC.

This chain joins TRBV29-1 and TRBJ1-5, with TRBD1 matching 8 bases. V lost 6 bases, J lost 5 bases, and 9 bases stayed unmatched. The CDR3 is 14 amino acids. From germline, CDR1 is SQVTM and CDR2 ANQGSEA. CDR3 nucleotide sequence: TGCAGCGTGATAGACAGGGGAAGGGATCAGCCCCAGCATTTT. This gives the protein CSVIDRGRDQPQHF.

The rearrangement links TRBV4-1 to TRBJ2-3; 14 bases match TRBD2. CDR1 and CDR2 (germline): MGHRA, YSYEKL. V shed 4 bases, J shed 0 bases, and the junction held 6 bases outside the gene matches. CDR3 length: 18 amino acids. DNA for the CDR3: TGCGCCAGCAGCCGGACGGGACTAGCGGGGGCCAGCACAGATACGCAGTATTTT. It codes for CASSRTGLAGASTDTQYF.